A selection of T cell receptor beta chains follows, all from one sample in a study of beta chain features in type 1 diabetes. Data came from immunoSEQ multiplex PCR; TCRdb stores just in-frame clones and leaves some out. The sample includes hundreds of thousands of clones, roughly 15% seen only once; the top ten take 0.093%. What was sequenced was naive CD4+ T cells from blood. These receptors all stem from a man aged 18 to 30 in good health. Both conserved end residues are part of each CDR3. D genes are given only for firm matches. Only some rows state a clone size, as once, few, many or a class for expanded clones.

cdr3_aa: CAWLGRGLNTIYF
cdr3_nt: TGTGCCTGGCTGGGGAGAGGGCTAAACACCATATATTTT
clone_size: few
d_call: NA
j_call: TRBJ1-3
v_call: TRBV30

cdr3_aa: CATSRVRDRGNEQFF
cdr3_nt: TGTGCCACCAGCAGAGTCCGGGACAGGGGGAATGAGCAGTTCTTC
clone_size: few
d_call: TRBD1
j_call: TRBJ2-1
v_call: TRBV15

cdr3_aa: CASSPREGSYEQYF
cdr3_nt: TGTGCCAGCAGCCCTAGAGAGGGAAGCTACGAGCAGTACTTC
clone_size: NA
d_call: NA
j_call: TRBJ2-7
v_call: TRBV6-4

cdr3_aa: CAISNRSGTSGRPTNEQFF
cdr3_nt: TGTGCCATCAGCAACAGATCCGGGACTAGCGGGAGGCCAACGAATGAGCAGTTCTTC
clone_size: NA
d_call: TRBD2
j_call: TRBJ2-1
v_call: TRBV10-3

cdr3_aa: CASSLAYGSDYGYTF
cdr3_nt: TGTGCCAGCAGCTTAGCTTACGGGTCAGACTATGGCTACACCTTC
clone_size: NA
d_call: NA
j_call: TRBJ1-2
v_call: TRBV7-8

cdr3_aa: CASSARWEAFF
cdr3_nt: TGTGCCAGTAGTGCGCGGTGGGAAGCTTTCTTT
clone_size: few
d_call: NA
j_call: TRBJ1-1
v_call: TRBV19

cdr3_aa: CASRAGTGELFF
cdr3_nt: TGCGCCAGCAGGGCAGGCACCGGGGAGCTGTTTTTT
clone_size: NA
d_call: NA
j_call: TRBJ2-2
v_call: TRBV5-1

cdr3_aa: CASSDEAGTRNQPQHF
cdr3_nt: TGTGCCAGCAGTGATGAAGCGGGAACACGCAATCAGCCCCAGCATTTT
clone_size: NA
d_call: NA
j_call: TRBJ1-5
v_call: TRBV25-1

cdr3_aa: CASSLGSRFERDTEAFF
cdr3_nt: TGTGCCAGCAGCTTAGGTTCACGATTCGAGAGGGACACTGAAGCTTTCTTT
clone_size: NA
d_call: NA
j_call: TRBJ1-1
v_call: TRBV11-2

cdr3_aa: CASSSGTLATNEKLFF
cdr3_nt: TGTGCCAGCAGTTCCGGGACACTGGCAACTAATGAAAAACTGTTTTTT
clone_size: NA
d_call: NA
j_call: TRBJ1-4
v_call: TRBV6-5

cdr3_aa: CASSLHRRETQYF
cdr3_nt: TGTGCCAGCAGCCTCCACCGTAGGGAGACCCAGTACTTC
clone_size: NA
d_call: NA
j_call: TRBJ2-5
v_call: TRBV11-3